This TCR beta chain came from a study of T-cell reconstitution after alpha-beta-depleted transplantation in children. This clonotype was recorded many times. A library of TCRbeta sequences, prepared with unique molecular identifiers, was generated. TCRdb used MiXCR to reprocess the PCR reads, holding one entry per CDR3 protein. The table includes about 190,000 distinct CDR3 sequences, around 7% detected once. V gave up 6 bases and J gave up 0 bases, with 11 bases separating them. The length of the CDR3 is 14 residues. CDR1 is MGHDK, CDR2 SYGVNS, per germline. The TCR sequence derives from a human donor who donated a stem cell graft to a child with Wiskott-Aldrich syndrome. Sample: PBMCs from the stem cell graft donor, taken from the stem cell graft. The V and J genes are TRBV25-1 and TRBJ2-5; D perhaps matches TRBD1 (6 bases). The CDR3 spells CASSKTGNQETQYF. The CDR3 DNA is TGTGCCAGCAGCAAAACAGGGAACCAAGAGACCCAGTACTTC.